This TCR beta chain was identified during a study of shared clonotypes between healthy human individuals. Turning to the study itself: Every donor yielded three CD4 naive, three CD4 memory, two CD8 naive and one CD8 memory plate. Study-wide findings and caveats: Estimated richness values were generally larger in naive subsets than in memory subsets. When naive CD4 clonotypes were compared across a few donors, about 5% were shared.

Concerning this clone itself: The antigen is not known.

Clones were sequenced by immunoSEQ multiplex PCR, and TCRdb holds only the in-frame ones, with some missing. Found here are about 1.1 million clones, approximately 80% of them singletons; the top ten hold more than 0.55%. The CDR3 runs to 15 residues. Trimming stripped 1 base from V and 2 bases from J, with 9 bases between. Germline lookup yields CDR1 SGHTA and CDR2 FQGNSA. The TCR originated in a young man in good health. Some clones in this sample may be carry-over from other donors' samples. The sequencing sample was made of memory CD4+ T cells from PBMCs. Subset of the sample: CD45RA-negative fraction. The chain joins TRBV7-2 to TRBJ1-5; D remains ambiguous. The CDR3 region is CASSLVGLGNQPQHF. CDR3 DNA sequence: TGTGCCAGCAGCTTAGTAGGGCTGGGCAATCAGCCCCAGCATTTT.